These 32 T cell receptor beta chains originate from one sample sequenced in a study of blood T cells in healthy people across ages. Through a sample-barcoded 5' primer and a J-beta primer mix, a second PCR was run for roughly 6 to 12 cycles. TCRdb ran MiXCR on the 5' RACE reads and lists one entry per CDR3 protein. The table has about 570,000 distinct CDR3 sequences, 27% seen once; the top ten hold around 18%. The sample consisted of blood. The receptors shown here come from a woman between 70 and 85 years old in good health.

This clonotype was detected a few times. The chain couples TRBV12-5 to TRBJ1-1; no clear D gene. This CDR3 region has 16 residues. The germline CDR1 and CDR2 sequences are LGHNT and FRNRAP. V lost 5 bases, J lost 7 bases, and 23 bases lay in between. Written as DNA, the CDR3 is TGTGCTAGTGGTCCCGGCGGGTTAGGAGTTAGTGGTGAAGCTTTCTTT. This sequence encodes CASGPGGLGVSGEAFF.

As DNA, the CDR3 is TGTGCCAGCAGCTTTCGCGGGACAGGGTTACCCTATGGCTACACCTTC. Its protein product is CASSFRGTGLPYGYTF. V usage is TRBV5-6 and J usage is TRBJ1-2, with TRBD1 matching over 9 bases. CDR1 and CDR2 from the germline V gene are SGHDT and YYEEEE. The CDR3 length is 16 residues. After removal of 2 bases from V and 4 bases from J, the junction contained 9 bases not matched to a gene.

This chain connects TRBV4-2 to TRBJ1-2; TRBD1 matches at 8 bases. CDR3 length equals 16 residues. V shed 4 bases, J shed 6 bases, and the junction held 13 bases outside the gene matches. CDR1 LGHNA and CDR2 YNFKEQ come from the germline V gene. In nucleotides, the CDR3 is TGTGCCAGCAGCCGTGGACAGGGACGGTTTAGCGATGGCTACACCTTC. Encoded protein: CASSRGQGRFSDGYTF.

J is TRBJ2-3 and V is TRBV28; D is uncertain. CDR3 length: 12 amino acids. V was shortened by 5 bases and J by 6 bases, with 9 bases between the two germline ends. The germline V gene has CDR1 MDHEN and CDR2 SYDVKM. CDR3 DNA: TGTGCCAGCAGTGTACCCTGGGATACGCAGTATTTT. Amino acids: CASSVPWDTQYF. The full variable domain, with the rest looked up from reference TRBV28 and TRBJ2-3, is DVKVTQSSRYLVKRTGEKVFLECVQDMDHENMFWYRQDPGLGLRLIYFSYDVKMKEKGDIPEGYSVSREKKERFSLILESASTNQTSMYLCASSVPWDTQYFGPGTRLTVL.

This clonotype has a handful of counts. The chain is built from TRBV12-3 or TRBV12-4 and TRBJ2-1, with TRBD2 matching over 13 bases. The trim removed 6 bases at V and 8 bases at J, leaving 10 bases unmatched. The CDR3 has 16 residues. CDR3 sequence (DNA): TGTGCCAGCAGCCAACTAGCGGGGGGGCCTGGGCATGAGCAGTTCTTC. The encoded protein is CASSQLAGGPGHEQFF.

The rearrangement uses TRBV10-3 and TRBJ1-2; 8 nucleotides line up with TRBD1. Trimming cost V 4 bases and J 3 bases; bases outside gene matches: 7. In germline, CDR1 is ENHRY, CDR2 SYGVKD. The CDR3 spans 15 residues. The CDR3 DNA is TGTGCCATCAGTGGGTCCGGACAGGGCGACTATGGCTACACCTTC. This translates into CAISGSGQGDYGYTF.

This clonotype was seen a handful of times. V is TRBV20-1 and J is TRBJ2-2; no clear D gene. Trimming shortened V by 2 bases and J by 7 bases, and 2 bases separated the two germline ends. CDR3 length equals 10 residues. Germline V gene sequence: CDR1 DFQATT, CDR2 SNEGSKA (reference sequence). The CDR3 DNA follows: TGCAGTGCTAGAAACGGGGAGCTGTTTTTT. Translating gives CSARNGELFF.

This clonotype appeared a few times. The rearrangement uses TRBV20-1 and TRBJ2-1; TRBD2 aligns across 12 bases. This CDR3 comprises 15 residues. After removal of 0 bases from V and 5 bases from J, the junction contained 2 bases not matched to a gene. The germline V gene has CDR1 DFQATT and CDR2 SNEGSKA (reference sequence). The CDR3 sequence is CSARDGLAGNNEQFF. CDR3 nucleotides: TGCAGTGCTAGAGATGGACTAGCGGGGAACAATGAGCAGTTCTTC.

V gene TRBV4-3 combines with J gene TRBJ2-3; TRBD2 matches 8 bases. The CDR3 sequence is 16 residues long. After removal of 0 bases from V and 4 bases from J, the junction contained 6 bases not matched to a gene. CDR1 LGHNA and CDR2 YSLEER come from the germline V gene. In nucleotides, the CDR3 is TGCGCCAGCAGCCAAGATCTAGCGGGTGGACCAGATACGCAGTATTTT. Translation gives CASSQDLAGGPDTQYF.

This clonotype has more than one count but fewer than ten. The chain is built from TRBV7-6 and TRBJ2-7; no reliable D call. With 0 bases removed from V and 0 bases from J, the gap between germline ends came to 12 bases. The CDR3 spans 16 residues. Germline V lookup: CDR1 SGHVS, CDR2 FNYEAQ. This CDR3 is CASSLAIGMGSYEQYF. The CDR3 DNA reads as TGTGCCAGCAGCTTAGCGATAGGAATGGGCTCCTACGAGCAGTACTTC.

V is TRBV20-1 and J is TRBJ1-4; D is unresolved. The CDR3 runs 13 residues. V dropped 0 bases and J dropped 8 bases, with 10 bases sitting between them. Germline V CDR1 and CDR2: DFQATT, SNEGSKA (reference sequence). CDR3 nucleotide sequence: TGCAGTGCTAGAGATAGGGTTGGGGAAAAACTGTTTTTT. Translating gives CSARDRVGEKLFF.

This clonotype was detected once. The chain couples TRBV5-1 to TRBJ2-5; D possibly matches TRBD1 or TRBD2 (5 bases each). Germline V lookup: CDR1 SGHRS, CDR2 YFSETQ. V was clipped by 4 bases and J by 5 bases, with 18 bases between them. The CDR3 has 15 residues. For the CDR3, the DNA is TGCGCCAGCAGCGGCTGGGACCCGCAGCGGGAGACCCAGTACTTC. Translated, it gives CASSGWDPQRETQYF.

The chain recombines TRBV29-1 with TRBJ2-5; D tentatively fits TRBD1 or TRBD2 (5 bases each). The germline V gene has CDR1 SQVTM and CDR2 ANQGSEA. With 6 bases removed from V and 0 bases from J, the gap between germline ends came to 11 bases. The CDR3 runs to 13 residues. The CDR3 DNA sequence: TGCAGCGTCCGTCGGGGACACCAAGAGACCCAGTACTTC. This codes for CSVRRGHQETQYF.

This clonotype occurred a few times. In DNA form, the CDR3 reads TGTGCCAGCAGCTATGGCCTTGCAACTAATGAAAAACTGTTTTTT. Translating it yields CASSYGLATNEKLFF. The chain couples TRBV7-2 to TRBJ1-4; D gene unclear. V was clipped by 4 bases and J by 0 bases, with 9 bases between them. The length of the CDR3 is 15 residues. Germline lookup yields CDR1 SGHTA and CDR2 FQGNSA.

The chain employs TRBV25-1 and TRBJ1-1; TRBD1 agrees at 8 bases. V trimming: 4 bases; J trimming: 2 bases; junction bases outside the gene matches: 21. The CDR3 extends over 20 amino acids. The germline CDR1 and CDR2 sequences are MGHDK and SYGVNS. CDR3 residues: CASSGGRVRGTGPPNTEAFF. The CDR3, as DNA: TGTGCCAGCAGTGGGGGTCGGGTGCGCGGGACAGGACCCCCTAACACTGAAGCTTTCTTT.

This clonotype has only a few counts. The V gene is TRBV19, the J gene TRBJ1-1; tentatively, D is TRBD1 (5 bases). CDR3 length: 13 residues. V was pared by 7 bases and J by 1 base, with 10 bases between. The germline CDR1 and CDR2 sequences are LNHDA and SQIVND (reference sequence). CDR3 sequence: CASKYGQNTEAFF. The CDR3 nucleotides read TGTGCCAGTAAGTACGGACAGAACACTGAAGCTTTCTTT.

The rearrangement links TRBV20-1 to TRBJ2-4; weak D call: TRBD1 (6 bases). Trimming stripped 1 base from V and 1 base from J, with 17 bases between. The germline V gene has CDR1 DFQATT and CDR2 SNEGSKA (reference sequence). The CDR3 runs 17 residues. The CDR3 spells CSARGDIPSEAKNIQYF. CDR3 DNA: TGCAGTGCTAGAGGGGACATCCCCTCTGAGGCCAAAAACATTCAGTACTTC.

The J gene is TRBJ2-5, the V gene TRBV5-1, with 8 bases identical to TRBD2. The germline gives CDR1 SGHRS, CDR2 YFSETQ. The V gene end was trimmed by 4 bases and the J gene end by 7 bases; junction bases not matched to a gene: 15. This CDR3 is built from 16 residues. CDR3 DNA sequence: TGCGCCAGCAGCCCCCGGTTAGCGGGGTCCATTGCGACCCAGTACTTC. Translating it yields CASSPRLAGSIATQYF.

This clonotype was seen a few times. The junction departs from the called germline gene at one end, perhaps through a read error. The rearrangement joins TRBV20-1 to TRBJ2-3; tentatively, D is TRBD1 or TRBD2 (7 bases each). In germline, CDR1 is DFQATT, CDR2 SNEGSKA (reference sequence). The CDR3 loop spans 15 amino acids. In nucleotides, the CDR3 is TGCAGTGCTCAGGGGGGGGTGGGAAGCACAGACACGCAGTATTTT. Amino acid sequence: CSAQGGVGSTDTQYF.

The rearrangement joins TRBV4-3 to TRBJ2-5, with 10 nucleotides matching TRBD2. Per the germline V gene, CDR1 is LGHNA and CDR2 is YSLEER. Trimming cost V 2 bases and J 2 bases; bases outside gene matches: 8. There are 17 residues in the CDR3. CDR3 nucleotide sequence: TGCGCCAGCAGCCAACACTTAGCGGGGGGTCAACAAGAGACCCAGTACTTC. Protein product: CASSQHLAGGQQETQYF.

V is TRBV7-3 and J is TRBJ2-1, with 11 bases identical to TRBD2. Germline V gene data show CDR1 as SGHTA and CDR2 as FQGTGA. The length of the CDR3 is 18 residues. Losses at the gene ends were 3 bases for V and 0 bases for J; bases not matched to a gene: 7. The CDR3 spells CASSLQASGGSSYNEQFF. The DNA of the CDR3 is TGTGCCAGCAGCTTGCAGGCTAGCGGGGGGAGCTCCTACAATGAGCAGTTCTTC.

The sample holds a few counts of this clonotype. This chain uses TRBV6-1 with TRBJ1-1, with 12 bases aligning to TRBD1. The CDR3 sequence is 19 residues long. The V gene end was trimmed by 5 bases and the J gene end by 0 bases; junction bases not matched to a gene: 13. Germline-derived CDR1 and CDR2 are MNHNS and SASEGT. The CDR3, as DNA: TGTGCCAGCAGTACCGGGACAGGGGGCACCAGGAGCATGAACACTGAAGCTTTCTTT. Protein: CASSTGTGGTRSMNTEAFF.

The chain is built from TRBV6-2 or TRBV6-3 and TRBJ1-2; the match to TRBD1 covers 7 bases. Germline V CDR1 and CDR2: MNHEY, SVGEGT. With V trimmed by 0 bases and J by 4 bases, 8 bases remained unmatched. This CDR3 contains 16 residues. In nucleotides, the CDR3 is TGTGCCAGCAGTTACTCGAGAGGGGGCGCGAGCTATGGCTACACCTTC. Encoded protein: CASSYSRGGASYGYTF.

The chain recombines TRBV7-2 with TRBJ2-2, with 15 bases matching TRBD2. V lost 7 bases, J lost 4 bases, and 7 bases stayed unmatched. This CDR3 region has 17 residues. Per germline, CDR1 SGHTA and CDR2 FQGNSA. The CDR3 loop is CASIGLAGGPVTGELFF. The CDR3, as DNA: TGTGCCAGCATCGGACTAGCGGGGGGGCCCGTCACCGGGGAGCTGTTTTTT.

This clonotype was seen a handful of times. The chain's CDR3 is CSVRQSTDTQYF. The DNA of the CDR3 is TGCAGCGTGAGACAGAGCACAGATACGCAGTATTTT. The J gene is TRBJ2-3, the V gene TRBV29-1, with D tentatively TRBD1 (5 bases). The CDR3 runs 12 residues. The ends were cut back, 6 bases at V and 0 bases at J, with 7 bases in the middle. The germline V gene has CDR1 SQVTM and CDR2 ANQGSEA.

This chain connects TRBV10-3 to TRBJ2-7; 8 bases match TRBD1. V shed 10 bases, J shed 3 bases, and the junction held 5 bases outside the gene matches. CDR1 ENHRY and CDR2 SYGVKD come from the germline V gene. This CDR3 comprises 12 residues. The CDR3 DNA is TGTGCCACGAATGGACAGGGCTACGAGCAGTACTTC. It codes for CATNGQGYEQYF.

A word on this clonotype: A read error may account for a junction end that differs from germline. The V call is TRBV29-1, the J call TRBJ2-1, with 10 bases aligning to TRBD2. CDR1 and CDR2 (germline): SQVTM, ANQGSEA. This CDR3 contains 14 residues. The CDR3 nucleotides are TGCAGCGTTGGAAGCGGGGGGGCCAAAAATGAGCAGTCCTTC. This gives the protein CSVGSGGAKNEQSF.

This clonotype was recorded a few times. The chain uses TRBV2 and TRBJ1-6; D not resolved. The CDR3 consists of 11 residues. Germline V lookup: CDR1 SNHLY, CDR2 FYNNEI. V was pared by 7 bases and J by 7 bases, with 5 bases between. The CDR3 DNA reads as TGTGCCAGCATGGAGAATTCACCCCTCCACTTT. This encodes CASMENSPLHF. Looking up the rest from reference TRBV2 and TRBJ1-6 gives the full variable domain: EPEVTQTPSHQVTQMGQEVILRCVPISNHLYFYWYRQILGQKVEFLVSFYNNEISEKSEIFDDQFSVERPDGSNFTLKIRSTKLEDSAMYFCASMENSPLHFGNGTRLTVT.

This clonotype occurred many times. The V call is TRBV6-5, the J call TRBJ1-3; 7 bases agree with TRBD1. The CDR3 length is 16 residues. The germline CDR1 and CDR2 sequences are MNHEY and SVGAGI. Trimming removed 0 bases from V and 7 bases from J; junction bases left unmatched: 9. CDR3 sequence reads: CASSYSKGPTGNTIYF. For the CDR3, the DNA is TGTGCCAGCAGTTACTCGAAGGGACCGACAGGGAACACCATATATTTT.

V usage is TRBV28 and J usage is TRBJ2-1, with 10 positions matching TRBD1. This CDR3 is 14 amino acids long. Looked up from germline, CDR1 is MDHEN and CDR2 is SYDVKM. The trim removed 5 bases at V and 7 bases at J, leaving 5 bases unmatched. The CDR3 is CASSTRQGANEQFF. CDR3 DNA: TGTGCCAGCAGTACACGACAGGGGGCGAATGAGCAGTTCTTC.

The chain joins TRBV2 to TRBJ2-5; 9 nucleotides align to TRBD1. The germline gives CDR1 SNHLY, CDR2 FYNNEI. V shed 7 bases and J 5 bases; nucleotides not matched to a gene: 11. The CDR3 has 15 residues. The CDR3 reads CASKLWTGAGETQYF. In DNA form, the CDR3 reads TGTGCCAGCAAGCTGTGGACAGGGGCTGGGGAGACCCAGTACTTC.

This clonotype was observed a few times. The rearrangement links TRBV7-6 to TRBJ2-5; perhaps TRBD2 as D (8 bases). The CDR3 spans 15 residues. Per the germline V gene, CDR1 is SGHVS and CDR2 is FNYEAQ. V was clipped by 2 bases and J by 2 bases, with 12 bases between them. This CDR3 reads CASSLREGQQETQYF. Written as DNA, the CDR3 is TGTGCCAGCAGCTTACGGGAGGGACAGCAAGAGACCCAGTACTTC.